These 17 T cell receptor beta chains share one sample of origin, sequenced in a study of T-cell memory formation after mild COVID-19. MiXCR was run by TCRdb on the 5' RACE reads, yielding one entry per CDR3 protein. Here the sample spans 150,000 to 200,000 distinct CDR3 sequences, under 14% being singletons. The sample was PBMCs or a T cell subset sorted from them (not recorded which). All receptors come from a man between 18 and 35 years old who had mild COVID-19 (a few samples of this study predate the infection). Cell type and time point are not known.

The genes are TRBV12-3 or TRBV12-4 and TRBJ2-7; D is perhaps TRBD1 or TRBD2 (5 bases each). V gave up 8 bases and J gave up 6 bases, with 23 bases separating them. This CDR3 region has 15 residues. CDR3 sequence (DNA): TGTGCCAGCTCCCTAAGAACAGGAGGCGTTTCCGAGCAGTACTTC. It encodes CASSLRTGGVSEQYF.

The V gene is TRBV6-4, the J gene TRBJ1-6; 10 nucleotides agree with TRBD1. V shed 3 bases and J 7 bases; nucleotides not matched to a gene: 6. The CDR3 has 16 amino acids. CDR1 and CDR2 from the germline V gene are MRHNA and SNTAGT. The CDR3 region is CASSEQPGQGNSPLHF. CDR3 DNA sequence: TGTGCCAGCAGTGAGCAGCCGGGACAGGGGAATTCACCCCTCCACTTT.

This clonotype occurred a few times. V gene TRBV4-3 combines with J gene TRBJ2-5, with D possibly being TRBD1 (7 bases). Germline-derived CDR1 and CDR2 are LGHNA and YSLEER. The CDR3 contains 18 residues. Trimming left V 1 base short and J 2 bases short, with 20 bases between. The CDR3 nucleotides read TGCGCCAGCAGCCAAGGCCCCGGGCAGGGGGGAGGTCAAGAGACCCAGTACTTC. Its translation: CASSQGPGQGGGQETQYF.

The CDR3 protein is CASSQGFALDTQYF. CDR3 DNA: TGTGCCAGCAGCCAAGGGTTTGCACTAGATACGCAGTATTTT. J is TRBJ2-3 and V is TRBV3-1; no reliable D call. The CDR3 covers 14 residues. V gave up 1 base and J gave up 5 bases, with 10 bases separating them. Germline V gives CDR1 LGHDT, CDR2 YNNKEL (reference sequence).

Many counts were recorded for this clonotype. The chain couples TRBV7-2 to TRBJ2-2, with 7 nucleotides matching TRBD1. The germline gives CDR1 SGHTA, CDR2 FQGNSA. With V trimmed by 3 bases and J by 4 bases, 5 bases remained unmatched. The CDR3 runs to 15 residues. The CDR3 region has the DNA TGTGCCAGCAGCTTCCGGACAGGCGTCACCGGGGAGCTGTTTTTT. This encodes CASSFRTGVTGELFF.

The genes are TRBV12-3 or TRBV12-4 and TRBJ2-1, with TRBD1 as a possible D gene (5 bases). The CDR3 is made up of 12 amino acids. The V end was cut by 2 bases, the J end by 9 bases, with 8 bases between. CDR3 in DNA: TGTGCCAGCAGTTTATGGACAACTGAGCAGTTCTTC. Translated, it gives CASSLWTTEQFF.

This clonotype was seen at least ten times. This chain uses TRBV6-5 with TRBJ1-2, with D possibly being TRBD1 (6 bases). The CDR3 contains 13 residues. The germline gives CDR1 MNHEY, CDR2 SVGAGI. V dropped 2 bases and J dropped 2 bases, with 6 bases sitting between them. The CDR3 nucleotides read TGTGCCAGCAGTTACGGGGGCAACTATGGCTACACCTTC. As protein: CASSYGGNYGYTF.

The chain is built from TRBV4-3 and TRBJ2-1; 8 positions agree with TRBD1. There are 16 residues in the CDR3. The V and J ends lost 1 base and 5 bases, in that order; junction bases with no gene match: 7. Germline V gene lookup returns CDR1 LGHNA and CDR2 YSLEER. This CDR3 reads CASSQARGQVDNEQFF. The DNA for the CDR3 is TGCGCCAGCAGCCAAGCAAGGGGACAGGTAGACAATGAGCAGTTCTTC.

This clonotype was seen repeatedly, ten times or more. The CDR3 loop reads CASSLVSGEQFF. For the CDR3, the DNA is TGCGCCAGCAGCTTGGTTAGCGGGGAGCAGTTCTTC. V usage is TRBV5-1 and J usage is TRBJ2-1, with 7 nucleotides matching TRBD2. CDR3 length: 12 residues. Germline values: CDR1 SGHRS, CDR2 YFSETQ. V shed 0 bases, J shed 10 bases, and the junction held 1 base outside the gene matches.

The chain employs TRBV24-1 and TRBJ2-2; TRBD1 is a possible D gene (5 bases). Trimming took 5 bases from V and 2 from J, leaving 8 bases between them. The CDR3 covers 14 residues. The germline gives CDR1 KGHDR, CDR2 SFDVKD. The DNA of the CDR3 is TGTGCCACCAGTGCCCAGGGAAACACCGGGGAGCTGTTTTTT. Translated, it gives CATSAQGNTGELFF.

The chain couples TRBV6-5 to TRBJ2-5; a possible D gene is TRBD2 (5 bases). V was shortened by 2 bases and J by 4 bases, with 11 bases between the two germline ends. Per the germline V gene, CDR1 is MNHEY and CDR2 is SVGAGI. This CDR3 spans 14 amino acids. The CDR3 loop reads CASSYEGGRETQYF. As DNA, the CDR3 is TGTGCCAGCAGTTACGAGGGCGGTCGAGAGACCCAGTACTTC.

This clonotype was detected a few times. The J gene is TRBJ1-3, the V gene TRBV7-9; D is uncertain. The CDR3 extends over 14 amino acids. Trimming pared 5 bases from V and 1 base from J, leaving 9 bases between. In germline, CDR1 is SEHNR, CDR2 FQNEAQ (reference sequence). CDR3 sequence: CASSNTASGNTIYF. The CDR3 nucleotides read TGTGCCAGCAGCAACACAGCTTCTGGAAACACCATATATTTT.

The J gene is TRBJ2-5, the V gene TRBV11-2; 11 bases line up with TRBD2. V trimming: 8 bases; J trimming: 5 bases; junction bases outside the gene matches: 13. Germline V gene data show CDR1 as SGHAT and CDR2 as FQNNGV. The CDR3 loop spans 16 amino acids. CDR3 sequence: CASLYGTSGSGETQYF. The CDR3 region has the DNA TGTGCCAGCCTCTATGGGACTAGCGGTTCGGGGGAGACCCAGTACTTC.

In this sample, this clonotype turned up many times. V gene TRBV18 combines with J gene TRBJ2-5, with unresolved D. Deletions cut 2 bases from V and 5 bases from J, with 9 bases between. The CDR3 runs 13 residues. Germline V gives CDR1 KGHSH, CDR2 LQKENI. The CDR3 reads CASSPGVIETQYF. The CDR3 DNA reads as TGTGCCAGCTCACCAGGGGTCATCGAGACCCAGTACTTC.

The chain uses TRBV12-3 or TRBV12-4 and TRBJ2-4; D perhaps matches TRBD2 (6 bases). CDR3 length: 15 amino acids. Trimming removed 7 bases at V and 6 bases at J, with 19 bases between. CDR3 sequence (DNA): TGTGCCAGCACCTCAGGGTTAGCGGTGGGAAACATTCAGTACTTC. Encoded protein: CASTSGLAVGNIQYF.

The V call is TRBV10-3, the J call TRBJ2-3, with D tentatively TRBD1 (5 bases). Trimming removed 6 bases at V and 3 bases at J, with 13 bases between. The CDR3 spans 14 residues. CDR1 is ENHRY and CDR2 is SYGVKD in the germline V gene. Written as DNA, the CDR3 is TGTGCCATCAGAGATCTCCAGGGAACAGATACGCAGTATTTT. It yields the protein CAIRDLQGTDTQYF.

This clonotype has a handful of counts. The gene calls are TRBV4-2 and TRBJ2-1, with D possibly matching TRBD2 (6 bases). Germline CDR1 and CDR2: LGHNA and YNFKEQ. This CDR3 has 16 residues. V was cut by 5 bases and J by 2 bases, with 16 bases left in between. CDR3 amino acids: CASSVGAGGPYNEQFF. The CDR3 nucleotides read TGTGCCAGCAGCGTTGGGGCCGGGGGTCCCTACAATGAGCAGTTCTTC.